This TCR beta chain was documented in a study of blood T cell repertoires in COVID-19. Cohorts were assigned according to the clinical history that participants reported. Either two negative PCRs, clearance, or symptom resolution qualified Cohort 3 donors as recovered. This CDR3 has 15 amino acids. The germline V gene has CDR1 LGHNA and CDR2 YSLEER. Trimming took 0 bases from V and 8 from J; bases not matched to a gene: 5. This table comes from immunoSEQ multiplex PCR, and its TCRdb copy is limited to in-frame clones, with some not included. Of about 290,000 clones listed, roughly 89% are singletons. The sequence was obtained from a middle-aged woman who had recovered from COVID-19. Sequenced input: PBMCs or T cells enriched from blood (not recorded which). The V call is TRBV4-3, the J call TRBJ1-4, with 8 nucleotides matching TRBD1. CDR3 residues: CASSQDTGGPEKLFF. The DNA for the CDR3 is TGCGCCAGCAGCCAAGATACAGGGGGACCGGAAAAACTGTTTTTT.